These 10 T cell receptor beta chains were sequenced from one sample in a study of blood T cell dynamics during melanoma immunotherapy (dated by TCRdb to the early 2020s). Libraries were built with the immunoSEQ multiplex PCR assay. TCRdb's version of the immuneACCESS table is confined to in-frame rearrangements and falls short of the full clone set. An unresolved V gene accounts for under half of the shortfall where checked; the remainder is of unknown origin. The table for this sample lists more than 8,500 clones; approximately 86% of them were counted only once. The top ten hold around a tenth of the sample. What the time point label conveys for this sample: pre-treatment baseline. The sequences come from blood, collected from a patient treated with checkpoint blockade. Every receptor here comes from a human donor with melanoma.

The V gene is TRBV6-5, the J gene TRBJ1-2, with D perhaps matching TRBD1 (5 bases). Looked up from germline, CDR1 is MNHEY and CDR2 is SVGAGI. The CDR3 runs 16 residues. The ends were cut back, 2 bases at V and 0 bases at J, with 13 bases in the middle. The chain's CDR3 is CASSYLQGAANYGYTF. The CDR3 nucleotides read TGTGCCAGCAGTTACCTCCAGGGAGCGGCTAACTATGGCTACACCTTC.

This clone appeared a few times. The chain uses TRBV30 and TRBJ2-7; no definite D call. Germline V lookup: CDR1 GTSNPN, CDR2 SVGIG (reference sequence). The CDR3 is made up of 12 amino acids. V gave up 0 bases and J gave up 3 bases, with 6 bases separating them. CDR3 in amino acids: CAWSVSFYEQYF. CDR3 nucleotides: TGTGCCTGGAGTGTATCCTTCTACGAGCAGTACTTC.

The chain employs TRBV2 and TRBJ1-2; D remains ambiguous. CDR3 length: 12 residues. CDR1 and CDR2 (germline): SNHLY, FYNNEI. V was clipped by 4 bases and J by 0 bases, with 3 bases between them. Written as DNA, the CDR3 is TGTGCCAGCAGTGGACCTAACTATGGCTACACCTTC. It is translated as CASSGPNYGYTF.

This rearrangement joins TRBV7-2 to TRBJ2-3, with TRBD2 identical over 9 bases. CDR3 length equals 14 residues. V trimming: 1 base; J trimming: 8 bases; junction bases outside the gene matches: 4. In germline, CDR1 is SGHTA, CDR2 FQGNSA. The CDR3 region has the DNA TGTGCCAGCAGCTTAGTAGCGGGGGAGGGTACGCAGTATTTT. This translates into CASSLVAGEGTQYF.

The chain joins TRBV14 to TRBJ2-7; TRBD1 agrees at 10 bases. Per the germline V gene, CDR1 is SGHDN and CDR2 is FVKESK. Unmatched junction bases numbered 9, after V lost 1 base and J lost 6 bases. The CDR3 runs 16 residues. In nucleotides, the CDR3 is TGTGCCAGCAGCCAAGGAGGGACAGGGGTTTTTTTCGAGCAGTACTTC. Its protein product is CASSQGGTGVFFEQYF.

The CDR3 region has the DNA TGTGCCAGCAGCCCTAGCGGGGGGGGCTCCTACAATGAGCAGTTCTTC. Amino acid sequence: CASSPSGGGSYNEQFF. The J gene is TRBJ2-1, the V gene TRBV7-2, with TRBD2 matching over 12 bases. CDR3 length equals 16 residues. The germline V gene has CDR1 SGHTA and CDR2 FQGNSA. The junction had 2 bases not matched to a gene; V was cut back by 5 bases and J by 0 bases.

The chain uses TRBV6-6 and TRBJ2-3; perhaps TRBD2 as D (6 bases). The CDR3 is made up of 14 amino acids. The V end lost 6 bases, the J end lost 3 bases, and 13 bases lay between the germline ends. Per the germline V gene, CDR1 is MNHNY and CDR2 is SVGAGI (reference sequence). CDR3 DNA sequence: TGTGCCAGCAGAACGGGGGAGAGAACAGATACGCAGTATTTT. It encodes CASRTGERTDTQYF.

The genes are TRBV6-5 and TRBJ1-1; D remains ambiguous. The CDR3 has 15 amino acids. Trimming left V 0 bases short and J 3 bases short, with 11 bases between. Looked up from germline, CDR1 is MNHEY and CDR2 is SVGAGI. The CDR3 loop is CASSYSGTVDTEAFF. The CDR3 nucleotides are TGTGCCAGCAGTTACTCGGGCACAGTCGACACTGAAGCTTTCTTT.

The J gene is TRBJ2-7, the V gene TRBV6-6; weak D call: TRBD2 (5 bases). In germline, CDR1 is MNHNY, CDR2 SVGAGI (reference sequence). The V and J ends lost 5 bases and 0 bases respectively, with 5 bases between them. This CDR3 region has 12 residues. The CDR3: CASSRDSYEQYF. The CDR3 nucleotides read TGTGCCAGCAGTCGGGACTCCTACGAGCAGTACTTC.

The V and J genes are TRBV7-3 and TRBJ1-1; TRBD1 matches at 9 bases. The CDR3 sequence is 18 residues long. V lost 1 base, J lost 0 bases, and 9 bases stayed unmatched. The germline CDR1 and CDR2 sequences are SGHTA and FQGTGA. The CDR3 nucleotides read TGTGCCAGCAGCTTAAGGGCCGGGACAGGGCACTTGAACACTGAAGCTTTCTTT. It translates to CASSLRAGTGHLNTEAFF.